These 18 T cell receptor beta chains were all obtained from the same sample, sequenced in a study of T cell changes during pregnancy in multiple sclerosis. The protocol was immunoSEQ multiplex PCR, while the TCRdb copy is restricted to in-frame clones and leaves out a portion. The table shows 45,000 to 60,000 clones, with over 85% occurring only once. This sample comprised CD8+ T cells from peripheral blood mononuclear cells, obtained before pregnancy. All receptors derive from a female donor with multiple sclerosis, enrolled in a pregnancy study.

The V call is TRBV9, the J call TRBJ1-2, with TRBD1 matching 11 bases. Per the germline V gene, CDR1 is SGDLS and CDR2 is YYNGEE. Trimming cost V 0 bases and J 4 bases; bases outside gene matches: 2. The CDR3 extends over 15 amino acids. The CDR3 DNA is TGTGCCAGCAGCGTAGATGGGACAGGGGGCTATGGCTACACCTTC. Its translation is CASSVDGTGGYGYTF.

This chain links TRBV6-5 with TRBJ1-1; a weak D match, TRBD1 (6 bases). The CDR3 has 14 amino acids. V was trimmed by 5 bases and J by 0 bases, leaving 10 bases between them. The germline V gene encodes CDR1 MNHEY and CDR2 SVGAGI. The CDR3 loop is CASSGQGMNTEAFF. Written as DNA, the CDR3 is TGTGCCAGCAGTGGTCAGGGGATGAACACTGAAGCTTTCTTT.

The rearrangement links TRBV11-2 to TRBJ1-1; D unresolved. The germline V and J ends were trimmed by 5 bases and 5 bases, with 12 bases remaining between them. CDR3 length: 13 amino acids. Germline-derived CDR1 and CDR2 are SGHAT and FQNNGV. The CDR3 region has the DNA TGTGCCAGCAGCCCCAGGATGAGTACTGAAGCTTTCTTT. It codes for CASSPRMSTEAFF. The whole variable domain, remainder taken from reference TRBV11-2 and TRBJ1-1, is EAGVAQSPRYKIIEKRQSVAFWCNPISGHATLYWYQQILGQGPKLLIQFQNNGVVDDSQLPKDRFSAERLKGVDSTLKIQPAKLEDSAVYLCASSPRMSTEAFFGQGTRLTVV.

V usage is TRBV7-9 and J usage is TRBJ2-5; 7 bases map to TRBD1. The CDR3 is made up of 15 amino acids. The ends lost 8 bases at V and 5 bases at J; junction bases unmatched: 14. The germline V gene encodes CDR1 SEHNR and CDR2 FQNEAQ (reference sequence). The CDR3 DNA reads as TGTGCCAGCCAACCCTGGCAGGGGGATGGGGAGACCCAGTACTTC. Amino acids: CASQPWQGDGETQYF. The full variable domain, with the rest looked up from reference TRBV7-9 and TRBJ2-5, is DTGVSQNPRHKITKRGQNVTFRCDPISEHNRLYWYRQTLGQGPEFLTYFQNEAQLEKSRLLSDRFSAERPKGSFSTLEIQRTEQGDSAMYLCASQPWQGDGETQYFGPGTRLLVL.

The chain has TRBV5-8 and TRBJ2-2, with TRBD1 as a possible D gene (5 bases). This CDR3 contains 17 residues. The germline gives CDR1 SGHTS, CDR2 YDEGEE. V was pared by 7 bases and J by 1 base, with 20 bases between. For the CDR3, the DNA is TGTGCCAGCCCCTCCCGCCCCAGGGAATGGAACACCGGGGAGCTGTTTTTT. It specifies CASPSRPREWNTGELFF.

This chain connects TRBV27 to TRBJ1-4, with a tentative D call TRBD1 (5 bases). CDR1 is MNHEY and CDR2 is SMNVEV in the germline V gene (reference sequence). CDR3 size: 13 residues. The germline V and J ends were trimmed by 3 bases and 10 bases, with 12 bases remaining between them. CDR3 sequence reads: CASSFNRWGKLFF. DNA for the CDR3: TGTGCCAGCAGTTTCAACAGGTGGGGAAAACTGTTTTTT. The variable domain in full, with the rest retrieved from reference TRBV27 and TRBJ1-4, is EAQVTQNPRYLITVTGKKLTVTCSQNMNHEYMSWYRQDPGLGLRQIYYSMNVEVTDKGDVPEGYKVSRKEKRNFPLILESPSPNQTSLYFCASSFNRWGKLFFGSGTQLSVL.

The chain is built from TRBV2 and TRBJ1-2; possibly TRBD1 for D (5 bases). This CDR3 spans 14 amino acids. From germline, CDR1 is SNHLY and CDR2 FYNNEI. The germline V and J ends were trimmed by 8 bases and 4 bases, with 17 bases remaining between them. The CDR3 DNA is TGTGCCAGCGGGGGGTTAGCCCTAACCTATGGCTACACCTTC. Protein product: CASGGLALTYGYTF.

The V call is TRBV29-1, the J call TRBJ1-2; possible D gene TRBD1, 5 bases. This CDR3 region has 13 residues. V was trimmed by 7 bases and J by 6 bases, leaving 18 bases between them. Germline-derived CDR1 and CDR2 are SQVTM and ANQGSEA. The CDR3 region is CSDAPTEDNGYTF. CDR3 sequence (DNA): TGCAGCGATGCTCCGACAGAGGATAATGGCTACACCTTC.

The chain carries TRBV27 and TRBJ2-1; TRBD1 is a possible D gene (5 bases). This CDR3 region has 19 residues. CDR1 and CDR2 from the germline V gene are MNHEY and SMNVEV (reference sequence). V was pared by 5 bases and J by 5 bases, with 28 bases between. CDR3 residues: CASSPQVGRWTFSNNEQFF. CDR3 nucleotide sequence: TGTGCCAGCAGTCCCCAGGTTGGTCGTTGGACATTCTCGAACAATGAGCAGTTCTTC.

The CDR3 sequence: CASSQEGGGSQETQYF. CDR3 sequence (DNA): TGCGCCAGCAGCCAAGAGGGCGGGGGGAGCCAAGAGACCCAGTACTTC. This chain joins TRBV4-3 and TRBJ2-5; TRBD2 matches at 8 bases. The CDR3 loop spans 16 amino acids. After removal of 0 bases from V and 1 base from J, the junction contained 4 bases not matched to a gene. CDR1 is LGHNA, CDR2 YSLEER, per germline.

The rearrangement joins TRBV5-1 to TRBJ1-5; D unclear. Germline V lookup: CDR1 SGHRS, CDR2 YFSETQ. V gave up 3 bases and J gave up 4 bases, with 14 bases separating them. This CDR3 has 15 residues. The CDR3 nucleotides are TGCGCCAGCAGCTCGGCAGGATTGGAAAATCAGCCCCAGCATTTT. This codes for CASSSAGLENQPQHF.

The V and J genes are TRBV5-6 and TRBJ1-4; 7 bases fit TRBD1. CDR1 and CDR2 from the germline V gene are SGHDT and YYEEEE. Trimming cost V 0 bases and J 8 bases; bases outside gene matches: 7. The CDR3 runs to 15 residues. The DNA of the CDR3 is TGTGCCAGCAGCTTGGGAACAGGGGTAGGGGAAAAACTGTTTTTT. This gives the protein CASSLGTGVGEKLFF.

The chain employs TRBV21-1 and TRBJ1-5; the D call of TRBD1 is as the table states it, not checked on the DNA. TRBV21-1 is given as a pseudogene. The CDR3 runs to 19 residues. The CDR3 DNA reads as TGTGCCAGCAGCAAAACCCCACACAGGGGACGGTGTAGCAATCAGCCCCAGCATTTT. Translating it yields CASSKTPHRGRCSNQPQHF.

V gene TRBV5-6 combines with J gene TRBJ1-1; no clear D. Germline V gives CDR1 SGHDT, CDR2 YYEEEE. The CDR3 runs 13 residues. The V and J ends lost 0 bases and 3 bases respectively, with 6 bases between them. The CDR3 region is CASSLGTYTEAFF. CDR3 in DNA: TGTGCCAGCAGCTTGGGCACATACACTGAAGCTTTCTTT.

The rearrangement joins TRBV7-3 to TRBJ2-5; weak D call: TRBD2 (5 bases). The CDR3 is 13 residues long. The V end was cut by 1 base, the J end by 11 bases, with 14 bases between. CDR1 is SGHTA, CDR2 FQGTGA, per germline. CDR3 sequence reads: CASSLRPEEAQYF. The DNA for the CDR3 is TGTGCCAGCAGCTTAAGACCCGAGGAGGCGCAGTACTTC.

In its sample, this clone was seen a few times. This chain connects TRBV7-3 to TRBJ2-3; 9 bases are a match to TRBD1. CDR3 size: 15 residues. Germline V gives CDR1 SGHTA, CDR2 FQGTGA. J lost 1 base, V lost 5 bases, and 4 bases had no gene match. In DNA, the CDR3 is TGTGCCAGCAGCCTGACAGGGGGAGGCACAGATACGCAGTATTTT. It translates to CASSLTGGGTDTQYF.

The chain employs TRBV7-2 and TRBJ2-7, with TRBD1 identical over 9 bases. CDR3 length equals 17 residues. After removal of 1 base from V and 3 bases from J, the junction contained 10 bases not matched to a gene. Germline V lookup: CDR1 SGHTA, CDR2 FQGNSA. CDR3 in DNA: TGTGCCAGCAGCTTAGAGGGGACAGGGTACCCAATCTACGAGCAGTACTTC. Protein product: CASSLEGTGYPIYEQYF.

The chain recombines TRBV7-9 with TRBJ2-1; 10 nucleotides line up with TRBD2. V lost 5 bases and J lost 8; bases outside the gene matches: 9. The CDR3 length is 15 residues. Germline CDR1 and CDR2: SEHNR and FQNEAQ (reference sequence). CDR3 protein: CASSVGTSVGDEQFF. The CDR3 coding sequence is TGTGCCAGCAGCGTCGGGACTAGCGTTGGGGATGAGCAGTTCTTC.